Each of the 14 T cell receptor beta chains below was sequenced from the same sample in a study of T-cell memory formation after mild COVID-19. TCRdb fed the 5' RACE reads into MiXCR, producing one record per CDR3 protein. The sample lists under 200,000 distinct CDR3 sequences, roughly 28% occurring once. The sequencing input was PBMCs or a T cell subset sorted from them (not recorded which). These receptors all stem from an adult woman who had mild COVID-19 (a few samples of this study predate the infection). Cell type and time point are not known.

The table lists this clonotype with a few counts. The chain is built from TRBV3-1 and TRBJ2-5; D unclear. The CDR3 sequence is 19 residues long. The germline CDR1 and CDR2 sequences are LGHDT and YNNKEL (reference sequence). V shed 2 bases and J shed 6 bases, with 28 bases lying between them. In DNA form, the CDR3 reads TGTGCCAGCAGCCAAAACCCAGATGTGGGTCGAGGTTTTGAAAAGACCCAGTACTTC. As protein: CASSQNPDVGRGFEKTQYF.

The chain is built from TRBV4-3 and TRBJ2-3; D is perhaps TRBD1 or TRBD2 (6 bases each). Germline CDR1 is LGHNA and CDR2 is YSLEER. CDR3 length equals 16 residues. Trimming cost V 3 bases and J 2 bases, with 15 bases left between them. The CDR3 region has the DNA TGCGCCAGCAGCCAGGTCAACAGGGAGGACACAGATACGCAGTATTTT. It is translated as CASSQVNREDTDTQYF.

This clonotype came up a few times. The V and J genes are TRBV12-3 or TRBV12-4 and TRBJ2-4, with D perhaps TRBD2 (7 bases). The CDR3 loop spans 14 amino acids. The V gene lost 7 bases and the J gene lost 7 bases, with 17 bases spanning the gap. The CDR3 loop reads CASIANGGRNIQYF. The CDR3 nucleotides are TGTGCCAGCATCGCAAACGGGGGGCGGAACATTCAGTACTTC.

The rearrangement links TRBV15 to TRBJ2-5; D uncertain. The CDR3 consists of 13 residues. Germline loops: CDR1 LNHNV, CDR2 YYDKDF (reference sequence). V was trimmed by 1 base and J by 3 bases, leaving 6 bases between them. The CDR3 reads CATSRGIEETQYF. The CDR3 DNA reads as TGTGCCACCAGCAGAGGGATTGAAGAGACCCAGTACTTC.

This clonotype was counted only a few times. The CDR3 region is CASSEYSGFSEQYF. The CDR3 bases are TGTGCCAGCAGCGAATATTCCGGGTTCTCCGAGCAGTACTTC. The chain links TRBV12-3 or TRBV12-4 to TRBJ2-7; D is unclear. This CDR3 has 14 residues. V was clipped by 6 bases and J by 6 bases, with 18 bases between them.

This clonotype was counted between two and nine times. The chain combines TRBV5-1 with TRBJ2-7, with 14 nucleotides matching TRBD2. The CDR3 contains 19 residues. CDR1 is SGHRS and CDR2 is YFSETQ in the germline V gene. J was trimmed by 2 bases and V by 3 bases; bases with no gene match: 13. The chain's CDR3 is CASSWAAAGTSGRAYEQYF. CDR3 nucleotide sequence: TGCGCCAGCAGCTGGGCCGCCGCCGGGACTAGCGGGAGAGCCTACGAGCAGTACTTC.

V is TRBV18 and J is TRBJ1-1, with D tentatively TRBD1 (6 bases). The CDR3 contains 15 residues. The germline V gene has CDR1 KGHSH and CDR2 LQKENI. V was shortened by 3 bases and J by 1 base, with 12 bases between the two germline ends. The CDR3 DNA reads as TGTGCCAGCTCACCCCAAAGACAGGCGAACACTGAAGCTTTCTTT. Translating gives CASSPQRQANTEAFF.

CDR3 nucleotide sequence: TGTGCCAGCAGCCCTGGGACTAGCGGGAGCGATGAGCAGTTCTTC. This gives the protein CASSPGTSGSDEQFF. The chain employs TRBV6-2 or TRBV6-3 and TRBJ2-1, with 14 bases matching TRBD2. The V gene end was trimmed by 6 bases and the J gene end by 8 bases; junction bases not matched to a gene: 6. The CDR3 loop spans 15 amino acids. Germline V CDR1 and CDR2: MNHEY, SVGEGT.

V is TRBV11-3 and J is TRBJ2-1; 10 bases agree with TRBD2. The CDR3 runs to 16 residues. The V segment lost 5 bases and the J segment 6 bases; nucleotides outside the gene matches: 10. The germline V gene has CDR1 SGHNT and CDR2 YENEEA. CDR3 coding DNA: TGTGCCAGCAGCGCAACCGGGACTAGCGCCTCCAATGAGCAGTTCTTC. Translated: CASSATGTSASNEQFF.

This clonotype was observed a few times. This chain connects TRBV3-1 to TRBJ1-5, with no clear D. Germline V gene lookup returns CDR1 LGHDT and CDR2 YNNKEL (reference sequence). V dropped 0 bases and J dropped 7 bases, with 7 bases sitting between them. This CDR3 is 13 amino acids long. The CDR3 protein is CASSQDSQQPQHF. CDR3 nucleotide sequence: TGTGCCAGCAGCCAAGACTCACAGCAGCCCCAGCATTTT.

CDR3 bases: TGTGCCAGCAGCTTCTTTGGGGTCTCTGGAAACACCATATATTTT. Translating gives CASSFFGVSGNTIYF. The chain joins TRBV5-6 to TRBJ1-3; D call uncertain. The CDR3 runs 15 residues. Germline lookup yields CDR1 SGHDT and CDR2 YYEEEE. Between the trimmed V and J ends, which lost 2 bases and 0 bases, there was a span of 9 bases.

The rearrangement joins TRBV7-2 to TRBJ2-3, with 12 bases aligning to TRBD2. The germline V gene has CDR1 SGHTA and CDR2 FQGNSA. CDR3 size: 19 residues. With 5 bases clipped from V and 0 bases from J, the junction kept 12 bases outside the gene matches. The CDR3 DNA is TGTGCCAGCAGCCCGCGACTAGCGGGGGAGGGATCTAGCACAGATACGCAGTATTTT. Protein sequence: CASSPRLAGEGSSTDTQYF.

The chain recombines TRBV2 with TRBJ1-1; D perhaps matches TRBD1 (6 bases). Trimming left V 6 bases short and J 0 bases short, with 8 bases between. The CDR3 covers 13 residues. CDR1 SNHLY and CDR2 FYNNEI come from the germline V gene. The CDR3 here is CASRTGLNTEAFF. The CDR3 region has the DNA TGTGCCAGCAGGACAGGCTTGAACACTGAAGCTTTCTTT.

The rearrangement joins TRBV5-1 to TRBJ1-2; D remains unclear. Trimming left V 4 bases short and J 2 bases short, with 9 bases between. The CDR3 runs to 13 residues. The V gene's germline CDR1 is SGHRS and CDR2 YFSETQ. CDR3 in amino acids: CASSMGLNYGYTF. In nucleotides, the CDR3 is TGCGCCAGCAGCATGGGCCTGAACTATGGCTACACCTTC.